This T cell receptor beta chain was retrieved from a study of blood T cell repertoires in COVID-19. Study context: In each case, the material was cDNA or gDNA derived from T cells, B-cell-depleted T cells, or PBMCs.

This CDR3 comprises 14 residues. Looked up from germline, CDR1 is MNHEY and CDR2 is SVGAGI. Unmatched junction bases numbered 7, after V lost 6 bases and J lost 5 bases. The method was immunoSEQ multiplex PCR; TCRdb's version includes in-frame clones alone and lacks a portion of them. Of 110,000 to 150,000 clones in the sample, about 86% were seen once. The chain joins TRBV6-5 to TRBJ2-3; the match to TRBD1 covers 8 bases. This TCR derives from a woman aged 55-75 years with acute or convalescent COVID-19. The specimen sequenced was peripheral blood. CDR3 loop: CASRMDRVLDTQYF. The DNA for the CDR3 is TGTGCCAGCAGAATGGACAGGGTGTTAGATACGCAGTATTTT.